The present entry profiles one TCR beta chain with its context. Its binding antigen is unknown. No quality values exist for individual bases; no much larger clone is one base distant. Counted from cysteine to phenylalanine, this CDR3 has 17 amino acids. Left in the record is the CDR3 DNA by itself, 51 bases read in frame from the first base. Compared with germline, V lacks 6 bases and J lacks 8 bases; bases without a gene match: 18. CDR1 MNHEY and CDR2 SVGEGT were looked up in the germline V gene. This specimen belongs to a study of regulatory T cells in long-lasting Graves disease (dated by TCRdb to the early 2020s). Study-wide context: Newly diagnosed Graves' disease patients had taken antithyroid drugs for less than 3 months. Patients with persistent Graves' disease were compared with patients with newly diagnosed Graves' disease using TCR sequencing and RNA sequencing of peripheral blood. A total of about 33 samples were covered by TCR sequencing, comprising some 13 persistent and around 20 newly diagnosed Graves' disease patients. The study took place in China and was registered as a clinical trial.

This specimen's time point label, interpreted: newly diagnosed GD, antithyroid drugs for less than 3 months. For both TCR sequencing and RNA sequencing, RNA was extracted from PBMCs in TRIzol. Graves' disease was diagnosed according to American Thyroid Association guidelines. The patients came from an endocrinology department in Xi'an, China. Each patient gave roughly 10 milliliters of peripheral blood, collected in an EDTA anticoagulant tube. PBMCs were isolated by Ficoll Paque Plus density gradient separation without further T cell sorting. An Agilent 2100 Bioanalyzer and agarose gel were used to check RNA quality, and a NanoDrop 2000 was used to measure RNA concentration. What the study reported, not specific to this receptor: Lower TCR Shannon entropy and fewer highly expanded clones were observed in persistent Graves' disease patients than in newly diagnosed patients, which suggested clonal expansion. Sequencing and analysis were limited to the TCR beta chain. More public clonotypes were shared among persistent patients (under 3,000) than among newly diagnosed patients (roughly 960). Because the primary lesion, thyroid tissue, could not be accessed, the study looked at peripheral blood alone. The small sample size was acknowledged by the authors as a limitation that may reduce accuracy. TRBV28, TRBJ1-2 and TRBJ2-5 were preferentially used in persistent disease, while TRBV20-1 and TRBJ2-1 were favored in newly diagnosed disease.

The library came from multiplex PCR. The listed sequencing device is Illumina HiSeq 4000. To build TCR beta libraries, CDR3 regions were amplified by Arm-PCR using iRepertoire HTBI primers. PCR products were gel purified before sequencing. Under the source paper's analysis protocol: Gene usage analysis of CDR3 amino acid clonotypes relied on the approximately 60 TRBV and 13 to 15 TRBJ segments identified across samples. COPE and FqMerger were used to merge filtered high-quality paired reads into contigs. BLAST was used to align contigs to IMGT TRBV, TRBD and TRBJ reference genes, and CDR3 was defined according to IMGT. Any clonotype with a frequency above 0.1% was classified as a highly expanded clone. Shannon entropy was used to measure repertoire diversity, and the Gini coefficient was used to measure V-J evenness. A clonotype found in more than one individual was treated as public. In-frame beta chains were kept once TCRdb had trimmed the public reads at Q25 with fastp and called clones with MiXCR. Identical CDR3 protein sequences are pooled into one entry, listed with their most common genes and DNA. The V and J calls come from TCRdb's annotation, not from the publication. Present in this sample are 240,000 or so distinct CDR3 sequences, about 19% of which were seen just once. The ten largest make up approximately 13% of the sample.

The sequence joins TRBV6-2 or TRBV6-3 to TRBJ2-1; TRBD2 fits 8 bases in the junction. Source: peripheral blood mononuclear cells (PBMCs), taken at new diagnosis, from a patient treated with antithyroid drugs. The clonotype comes from a female donor with Graves disease. The DNA reads TGTGCCAGCAGCCCATCTCTCGGGGGGGGTACATTATATGAGCAGTTCTTC. Translated, this is CASSPSLGGGTLYEQFF.